This entry lists 8 T cell receptor beta chains sequenced from one sample in a study of vaccination and CD4 T cells after COVID-19. Cultured CD4+ T cells had their DNA profiled by the Oncomine TCR Beta short-read assay. TCRdb independently ran MiXCR on the PCR reads; one entry per CDR3 protein. The sample lists 20,000 to 25,000 distinct CDR3 sequences, more than 25% occurring once. Time point specified: late sampling 161 to 241 days after vaccination in a few convalescent patients. As to treatment: roughly ten-day PBMC culture with coronavirus spike peptide pools or control peptides (ViraFEST assay). For these receptors, no antigen is known. Sample: CD4+ T cells from blood, cultured in vitro, taken about 7 months after SARS-CoV-2 vaccination. These receptors all stem from a human donor who had recovered from COVID-19.

This clonotype was detected a few times. The chain links TRBV6-1 to TRBJ1-2; a possible D gene is TRBD1 (6 bases). Per the germline V gene, CDR1 is MNHNS and CDR2 is SASEGT. The CDR3 loop spans 13 amino acids. V was cut by 5 bases and J by 1 base, with 8 bases left in between. As DNA, the CDR3 is TGTGCCAGCAGTCGGGACAATAACTATGGCTACACCTTC. Amino acid sequence: CASSRDNNYGYTF.

In this sample, this clonotype turned up a few times. The CDR3 reads CASSGRLGNYGYTF. CDR3 in DNA: TGTGCCAGCAGTGGCAGATTGGGCAACTATGGCTACACCTTC. The chain links TRBV6-1 to TRBJ1-2; D unclear. The CDR3 is 14 amino acids. CDR1 is MNHNS, CDR2 SASEGT, per germline. The V end lost 4 bases, the J end lost 2 bases, and 11 bases lay between the germline ends.

V and J are TRBV10-3 and TRBJ2-1; 8 bases fit TRBD1. V lost 5 bases and J lost 7; bases outside the gene matches: 13. The CDR3 contains 16 residues. CDR1 and CDR2 from the germline V gene are ENHRY and SYGVKD. The CDR3 region is CAISLQGEVAVNEQFF. CDR3 in DNA: TGTGCCATCAGTTTACAGGGGGAGGTAGCGGTTAATGAGCAGTTCTTC.

The chain recombines TRBV24-1 with TRBJ2-5; the D gene is possibly TRBD1 (7 bases). V was shortened by 7 bases and J by 2 bases, with 13 bases between the two germline ends. The CDR3 is 14 residues long. Germline V CDR1 and CDR2: KGHDR, SFDVKD. In DNA, the CDR3 is TGTGCCACCAGGAAATCAGGGGGGCAAGAGACCCAGTACTTC. Encoded protein: CATRKSGGQETQYF.

The chain employs TRBV28 and TRBJ1-1; TRBD1 matches at 7 bases. Losses at the gene ends were 5 bases for V and 2 bases for J; bases not matched to a gene: 5. The CDR3 runs 14 residues. From germline, CDR1 is MDHEN and CDR2 SYDVKM. This chain's CDR3 is CASSLGTVNTEAFF. The DNA for the CDR3 is TGTGCCAGCAGTCTAGGGACAGTAAACACTGAAGCTTTCTTT.

This clonotype came up a few times. This chain uses TRBV28 with TRBJ2-5; 8 bases are shared with TRBD2. The germline V gene has CDR1 MDHEN and CDR2 SYDVKM. The V gene end was trimmed by 4 bases and the J gene end by 6 bases; junction bases not matched to a gene: 10. This CDR3 spans 15 amino acids. The CDR3 DNA reads as TGTGCCAGCAGTTGGGCGGGAGGTCCGGGACAGACCCAGTACTTC. It translates to CASSWAGGPGQTQYF. The variable domain in full, completed from reference TRBV28 and TRBJ2-5, reads DVKVTQSSRYLVKRTGEKVFLECVQDMDHENMFWYRQDPGLGLRLIYFSYDVKMKEKGDIPEGYSVSREKKERFSLILESASTNQTSMYLCASSWAGGPGQTQYFGPGTRLLVL.

This chain links TRBV24-1 with TRBJ2-1; TRBD2 might be the D (6 bases). The CDR3 totals 13 residues. Germline CDR1 is KGHDR and CDR2 is SFDVKD. V lost 3 bases to trimming and J lost 14 bases, with 16 bases between them. CDR3: CATSDRSGLLEFF. In DNA, the CDR3 is TGTGCCACCAGTGATAGGTCAGGACTACTTGAGTTCTTC.

This chain joins TRBV20-1 and TRBJ1-1; no definite D call. CDR3 length: 12 amino acids. The germline V gene encodes CDR1 DFQATT and CDR2 SNEGSKA (reference sequence). V dropped 6 bases and J dropped 5 bases, with 13 bases sitting between them. The CDR3 region has the DNA TGCAGTGCCGCCCCTGTTTGGACTGAAGCTTTCTTT. Translated: CSAAPVWTEAFF.